Listed here are 30 T cell receptor beta chains from one sample, sequenced in a study of glioma-infiltrating T cells after dendritic cell vaccination. Clones were sequenced by immunoSEQ multiplex PCR, and TCRdb holds only the in-frame ones, with some missing. In the table there are over 65,000 clones, 85% of which are singletons. Time point here: after dendritic cell vaccination, including at tumor progression/relapse. The sequencing used blood, collected after dendritic cell vaccination. All receptors derive from a human donor with glioblastoma.

The chain employs TRBV14 and TRBJ2-1, with D perhaps TRBD1 (5 bases). Trimming shortened V by 0 bases and J by 2 bases, and 11 bases separated the two germline ends. The CDR3 extends over 16 amino acids. Germline V gene data show CDR1 as SGHDN and CDR2 as FVKESK. The CDR3 sequence is CASSQDVRQTYNEQFF. In nucleotides, the CDR3 is TGTGCCAGCAGCCAAGACGTTAGACAGACCTACAATGAGCAGTTCTTC.

V is TRBV2 and J is TRBJ1-5; perhaps TRBD1 as D (5 bases). The CDR3 consists of 22 residues. The germline V gene encodes CDR1 SNHLY and CDR2 FYNNEI. V was clipped by 5 bases and J by 0 bases, with 32 bases between them. The CDR3 DNA sequence: TGTGCCAGCAGTCGTCAAAGGGGCAGTGGGCCTAACCGTAATTATAGCAATCAGCCCCAGCATTTT. Its translation: CASSRQRGSGPNRNYSNQPQHF.

J is TRBJ2-3 and V is TRBV28, with TRBD1 matching 7 bases. V trimming: 4 bases; J trimming: 0 bases; junction bases outside the gene matches: 10. Germline CDR1 is MDHEN and CDR2 is SYDVKM. The CDR3 consists of 17 residues. This CDR3 reads CASSSSIRDSSTDTQYF. The CDR3 coding sequence is TGTGCCAGCAGTTCGTCCATCCGGGACAGTAGCACAGATACGCAGTATTTT.

CDR3 bases: TGCGCCAGCAGCCAAGACTTGGGACAGGGGGCGCGAGGCGGCTACACCTTC. It encodes CASSQDLGQGARGGYTF. This chain uses TRBV4-1 with TRBJ1-2; TRBD1 aligns across 12 bases. V lost 0 bases, J lost 8 bases, and 10 bases stayed unmatched. Germline V gene lookup returns CDR1 MGHRA and CDR2 YSYEKL. CDR3 length: 17 amino acids.

V usage is TRBV9 and J usage is TRBJ1-4; 9 nucleotides align to TRBD1. Germline V gene lookup returns CDR1 SGDLS and CDR2 YYNGEE. V lost 3 bases, J lost 4 bases, and 7 bases stayed unmatched. This CDR3 contains 16 residues. Here the CDR3 reads CASSGGTGLNNEKLFF. CDR3 DNA sequence: TGTGCCAGCAGCGGAGGGACAGGGCTGAATAATGAAAAACTGTTTTTT.

The chain recombines TRBV7-2 with TRBJ2-5; 13 nucleotides agree with TRBD2. The V gene's germline CDR1 is SGHTA and CDR2 FQGNSA. The CDR3 extends over 16 amino acids. With V trimmed by 4 bases and J by 2 bases, 4 bases remained unmatched. This CDR3 reads CASSSTSGRVQETQYF. The CDR3, as DNA: TGTGCCAGCAGCTCAACTAGCGGGAGGGTTCAAGAGACCCAGTACTTC.

As for this clone: This sample includes further DNA sequences coding for the same CDR3. V is TRBV18 and J is TRBJ1-2; 7 nucleotides agree with TRBD1. Germline CDR1 reads KGHSH; CDR2 reads LQKENI. Trimming removed 3 bases from V and 2 bases from J; junction bases left unmatched: 0. This CDR3 region has 13 residues. CDR3 sequence: CASSPRGNYGYTF. In DNA, the CDR3 is TGTGCCAGCTCACCCAGGGGGAACTATGGCTACACCTTC.

To note about this clone: Relative to the germline gene, one junction end is altered; a read error may explain this. Within the sample, other DNA sequences also encode this same CDR3. The chain links TRBV9 to TRBJ2-7; 12 bases fit TRBD2. Germline lookup yields CDR1 SGDLS and CDR2 YYNGEE. The CDR3 sequence is 16 residues long. CDR3 protein: CASSAAGLAGNYEQYF. For the CDR3, the DNA is TGTGCCAGTAGCGCGGCGGGACTAGCGGGTAACTACGAGCAGTACTTC. Combining the CDR3 with reference TRBV9 and TRBJ2-7 gives the whole variable domain DSGVTQTPKHLITATGQRVTLRCSPRSGDLSVYWYQQSLDQGLQFLIQYYNGEERAKGNILERFSAQQFPDLHSELNLSSLELGDSALYFCASSAAGLAGNYEQYFGPGTRLTVT.

The chain combines TRBV7-6 with TRBJ2-3; maybe TRBD2 (5 bases). Trimming left V 5 bases short and J 4 bases short, with 16 bases between. Germline V CDR1 and CDR2: SGHVS, FNYEAQ. The CDR3 is 15 amino acids. The CDR3 DNA reads TGTGCCAGCAGCCCATCCACCCGGGGTCCAGATACGCAGTATTTT. Translation: CASSPSTRGPDTQYF.

The rearrangement uses TRBV5-5 and TRBJ2-3; TRBD2 aligns across 9 bases. The germline CDR1 and CDR2 sequences are SGHKS and YYEKEE (reference sequence). The CDR3 spans 15 residues. Trimming took 6 bases from V and 4 from J; bases not matched to a gene: 9. CDR3 loop: CASTNPLAGPDTQYF. The CDR3 DNA sequence: TGTGCCAGCACCAATCCCCTAGCGGGACCAGATACGCAGTATTTT.

Written as DNA, the CDR3 is TGCGCCAGCAGCTTGCAAGGGGGCGAGTCCGGGGAGCTGTTTTTT. It specifies CASSLQGGESGELFF. The chain employs TRBV5-1 and TRBJ2-2; 7 positions agree with TRBD1. The germline gives CDR1 SGHRS, CDR2 YFSETQ. CDR3 length: 15 amino acids. V shed 1 base, J shed 6 bases, and the junction held 6 bases outside the gene matches. Full variable domain (missing parts from reference TRBV5-1 and TRBJ2-2): KAGVTQTPRYLIKTRGQQVTLSCSPISGHRSVSWYQQTPGQGLQFLFEYFSETQRNKGNFPGRFSGRQFSNSRSEMNVSTLELGDSALYLCASSLQGGESGELFFGEGSRLTVL.

The chain recombines TRBV5-1 with TRBJ1-1; weak D call: TRBD1 (5 bases). The germline V gene encodes CDR1 SGHRS and CDR2 YFSETQ. The CDR3 runs to 19 residues. Trimming removed 1 base at V and 4 bases at J, with 26 bases between. Written as DNA, the CDR3 is TGCGCCAGCAGCTTGTCGGTACGGCAGGGAGGGATCGGCGTCACTGAAGCTTTCTTT. It yields the protein CASSLSVRQGGIGVTEAFF. The full variable domain, in which reference TRBV5-1 and TRBJ1-1 provide the parts outside the CDR3, is KAGVTQTPRYLIKTRGQQVTLSCSPISGHRSVSWYQQTPGQGLQFLFEYFSETQRNKGNFPGRFSGRQFSNSRSEMNVSTLELGDSALYLCASSLSVRQGGIGVTEAFFGQGTRLTVV.

This rearrangement joins TRBV27 to TRBJ2-7; the D is unclear. Deletions cut 5 bases from V and 5 bases from J, with 10 bases between. Germline V CDR1 and CDR2: MNHEY, SMNVEV (reference sequence). The CDR3 consists of 12 residues. Written as DNA, the CDR3 is TGTGCCAGCAGTCCCGGTTTCAACGAGCAGTACTTC. It specifies CASSPGFNEQYF.

The V and J genes are TRBV6-1 and TRBJ1-1; D gene unclear. V lost 7 bases and J 8 bases, leaving 14 bases between the germline ends. There are 12 residues in the CDR3. The germline V gene encodes CDR1 MNHNS and CDR2 SASEGT. The CDR3 region is CASMKVVAEAFF. The CDR3 bases are TGTGCCAGCATGAAAGTTGTGGCAGAAGCTTTCTTT.

The chain links TRBV4-1 to TRBJ2-2; TRBD1 matches 7 bases. CDR1 is MGHRA and CDR2 is YSYEKL in the germline V gene. After removal of 4 bases from V and 6 bases from J, the junction contained 11 bases not matched to a gene. This CDR3 has 16 residues. As DNA, the CDR3 is TGCGCCAGCAGCCGCTCAACGGGACAGTTGGCCGGGGAGCTGTTTTTT. Translation gives CASSRSTGQLAGELFF.

The chain links TRBV29-1 to TRBJ2-7; D possibly corresponds to TRBD1 (5 bases). From germline, CDR1 is SQVTM and CDR2 ANQGSEA. Trimming stripped 2 bases from V and 3 bases from J, with 11 bases between. This CDR3 is built from 13 residues. CDR3 nucleotides: TGCAGCGTTGAAATCCCCCAGGGCTACGAGCAGTACTTC. Protein product: CSVEIPQGYEQYF.

The chain is built from TRBV7-6 and TRBJ2-7; tentatively, D is TRBD1 (6 bases). The CDR3 contains 15 residues. The germline CDR1 and CDR2 sequences are SGHVS and FNYEAQ. V dropped 1 base and J dropped 0 bases, with 10 bases sitting between them. The CDR3 region has the DNA TGTGCCAGCAGCTTAGACGGGGACAACTCCTACGAGCAGTACTTC. As protein: CASSLDGDNSYEQYF. Together with reference TRBV7-6 and TRBJ2-7, the CDR3 gives the full variable domain: GAGVSQSPRYKVTKRGQDVALRCDPISGHVSLYWYRQALGQGPEFLTYFNYEAQQDKSGLPNDRFSAERPEGSISTLTIQRTEQRDSAMYRCASSLDGDNSYEQYFGPGTRLTVT.

This clone came up once. The V and J genes are TRBV14 and TRBJ1-2; D gene ambiguous. The germline CDR1 and CDR2 sequences are SGHDN and FVKESK. The CDR3 runs to 14 residues. V lost 1 base and J lost 4, with 10 bases in between. The CDR3 sequence: CASSQVRELYGYTF. CDR3 nucleotide sequence: TGTGCCAGCAGCCAAGTCCGGGAACTCTATGGCTACACCTTC.

The CDR3 sequence: CATQRNTEAFF. CDR3 DNA sequence: TGTGCTACACAGAGGAACACTGAAGCTTTCTTT. The J gene is TRBJ1-1, the V gene TRBV30; no clear D. Germline-derived CDR1 and CDR2 are GTSNPN and SVGIG (reference sequence). The CDR3 runs 11 residues.

Here the CDR3 reads CASSLGTSGLYNEQFF. The CDR3 nucleotides are TGTGCCAGCAGTTTGGGTACTAGCGGGTTATACAATGAGCAGTTCTTC. This chain connects TRBV27 to TRBJ2-1, with 9 nucleotides matching TRBD2. Germline CDR1 reads MNHEY; CDR2 reads SMNVEV (reference sequence). The ends lost 3 bases at V and 4 bases at J; junction bases unmatched: 7. This CDR3 region has 16 residues.

This clone was detected a few times. The gene calls are TRBV7-9 and TRBJ1-1; D uncertain. With 5 bases removed from V and 10 bases from J, the gap between germline ends came to 14 bases. Germline CDR1 is SEHNR and CDR2 is FQNEAQ (reference sequence). This CDR3 has 12 residues. The CDR3 bases are TGTGCCAGCAGCGGATCGGGGTTCCGAGCTTTCTTT. Its protein is CASSGSGFRAFF. The variable domain in full, completed from reference TRBV7-9 and TRBJ1-1, reads DTGVSQNPRHKITKRGQNVTFRCDPISEHNRLYWYRQTLGQGPEFLTYFQNEAQLEKSRLLSDRFSAERPKGSFSTLEIQRTEQGDSAMYLCASSGSGFRAFFGQGTRLTVV.

The chain employs TRBV15 and TRBJ1-1, with 8 nucleotides matching TRBD1. This CDR3 comprises 17 residues. V lost 5 bases to trimming and J lost 3 bases; unmatched junction nucleotides: 14. Germline values: CDR1 LNHNV, CDR2 YYDKDF (reference sequence). CDR3 in DNA: TGTGCCACCAGCGCGTGGACAGGGCCCTCAGGGGACACTGAAGCTTTCTTT. This codes for CATSAWTGPSGDTEAFF.

This chain uses TRBV29-1 with TRBJ2-5, with D possibly TRBD1 on 7 matching bases. V was trimmed by 6 bases and J by 5 bases, leaving 16 bases between them. The CDR3 sequence is 13 residues long. Germline loops: CDR1 SQVTM, CDR2 ANQGSEA. CDR3 loop: CSVDREAGETQYF. The CDR3 coding sequence is TGCAGCGTAGACAGGGAGGCGGGTGAGACCCAGTACTTC.

The rearrangement links TRBV29-1 to TRBJ1-2; D is undetermined. Germline V gives CDR1 SQVTM, CDR2 ANQGSEA. Trimming took off 4 bases at V and 5 bases at J, with 11 bases between the two ends. CDR3 length equals 12 residues. CDR3 loop: CSVVRGSYGYTF. CDR3 DNA sequence: TGCAGCGTTGTACGGGGAAGTTATGGCTACACCTTC.

This clone appeared a few times. This sequence joins TRBV4-1 and TRBJ2-1; a weak D match, TRBD1 (5 bases). CDR1 and CDR2 from the germline V gene are MGHRA and YSYEKL. The CDR3 runs to 15 residues. Trimming removed 0 bases at V and 0 bases at J, with 6 bases between. DNA for the CDR3: TGCGCCAGCAGCCAAGACGACAGCTCCTACAATGAGCAGTTCTTC. This encodes CASSQDDSSYNEQFF.

V usage is TRBV19 and J usage is TRBJ1-5, with D hard to call. From germline, CDR1 is LNHDA and CDR2 SQIVND (reference sequence). The CDR3 length is 13 residues. V lost 6 bases and J lost 10, with 16 bases in between. The CDR3 DNA sequence: TGTGCCAGTAGCAGTGGCGTTTGGAGACCCCAGCATTTT. It encodes CASSSGVWRPQHF.

The chain carries TRBV21-1 and TRBJ2-1; the DNA was not compared with TRBD2, the D call given in the table. TRBV21-1 is a listed pseudogene. The CDR3 consists of 14 residues. CDR3 region: CASSRLAVGNEQFF. In DNA, the CDR3 is TGTGCCAGCAGCAGACTAGCGGTTGGGAATGAGCAGTTCTTC.

The chain carries TRBV5-4 and TRBJ1-2, with D possibly matching TRBD1 (6 bases). The CDR3 is made up of 11 amino acids. V gave up 4 bases and J gave up 9 bases, with 10 bases separating them. Germline lookup yields CDR1 SGHNT and CDR2 YYREEE (reference sequence). CDR3 nucleotide sequence: TGTGCCAGCAGCCGCACAGGGAGCTACACCTTC. Translation gives CASSRTGSYTF.

V is TRBV7-2 and J is TRBJ2-7; 7 nucleotides match TRBD1. This CDR3 spans 13 amino acids. V lost 5 bases, J lost 3 bases, and 4 bases stayed unmatched. CDR1 is SGHTA and CDR2 is FQGNSA in the germline V gene. Written as DNA, the CDR3 is TGTGCCAGCAGCGCTACAGGGGTCTACGAGCAGTACTTC. This encodes CASSATGVYEQYF.

The gene calls are TRBV18 and TRBJ2-1; 13 bases align to TRBD2. J was trimmed by 8 bases and V by 1 base; bases with no gene match: 2. This CDR3 contains 15 residues. Germline V gives CDR1 KGHSH, CDR2 LQKENI. DNA of the CDR3: TGTGCCAGCTCACCACGGACTAGCGGGAGCTATGAGCAGTTCTTC. Protein sequence: CASSPRTSGSYEQFF.